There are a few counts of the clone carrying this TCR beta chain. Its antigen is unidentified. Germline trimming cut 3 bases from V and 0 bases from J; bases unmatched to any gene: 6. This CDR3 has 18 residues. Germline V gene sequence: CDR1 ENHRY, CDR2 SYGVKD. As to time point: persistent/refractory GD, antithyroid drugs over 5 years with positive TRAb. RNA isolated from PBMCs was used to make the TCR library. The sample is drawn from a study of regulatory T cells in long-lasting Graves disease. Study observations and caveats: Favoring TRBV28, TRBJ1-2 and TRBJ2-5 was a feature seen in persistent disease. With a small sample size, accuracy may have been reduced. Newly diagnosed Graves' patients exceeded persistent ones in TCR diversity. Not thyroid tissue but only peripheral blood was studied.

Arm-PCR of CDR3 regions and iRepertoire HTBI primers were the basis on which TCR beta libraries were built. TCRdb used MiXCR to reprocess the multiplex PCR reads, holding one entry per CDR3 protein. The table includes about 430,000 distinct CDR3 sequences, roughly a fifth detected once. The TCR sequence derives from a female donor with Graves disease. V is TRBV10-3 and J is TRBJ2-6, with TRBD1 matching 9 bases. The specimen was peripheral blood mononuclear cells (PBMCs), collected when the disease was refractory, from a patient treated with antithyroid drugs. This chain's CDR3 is CAISDPGQGYSGANVLTF. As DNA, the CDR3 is TGTGCCATCAGTGACCCGGGACAGGGATACTCTGGGGCCAACGTCCTGACTTTC.